The T cell receptor beta chain described here comes from a study of human T cells and chemical hapten exposure. As for time point: patch test 2, 6 weeks after DPC sensitization. As to treatment: therapeutic diphenylcyclopropenone sensitization with weekly scalp DPC. Each patch-test visit's blood sample preceded patch application. From whole blood left unfractionated, total RNA was extracted. V was pared by 1 base and J by 2 bases, with 6 bases between. There are 13 residues in the CDR3. Germline loops: CDR1 SNHLY, CDR2 FYNNEI. General study points: High-frequency TCRs, those above 1 in 1000, stayed the same after DPC sensitization.

This clonotype was observed a handful of times. What it binds is not known. TCRdb re-analysed the RACE reads in MiXCR, keeping a single row per CDR3 protein. This sample has a few hundred thousand distinct CDR3 sequences, with around 6% found just once. The TCR sequence derives from a woman under 30 with alopecia areata. Some clones in this sample may be carry-over from other donors' samples. The gene calls are TRBV2 and TRBJ2-7, with D uncertain. The specimen comprised whole blood, sampled in connection with sensitization to the hapten diphenylcyclopropenone (DPC). The CDR3 sequence: CASSEGLPYEQYF. In DNA, the CDR3 is TGTGCCAGCAGTGAAGGGTTACCCTACGAGCAGTACTTC.